The next 24 T cell receptor beta chains were all read from a single sample in a study of T-cell reconstitution after alpha-beta-depleted transplantation in children. TCRbeta library preparation incorporated unique molecular identifiers. TCRdb called the PCR reads again in MiXCR, with one record for every CDR3 protein. The sample carries about 400,000 distinct CDR3 sequences, roughly 22% recorded once. The material sequenced was PBMCs from the stem cell graft donor, taken from the stem cell graft. All receptors derive from a human donor who donated a stem cell graft to a child with acute myeloid leukemia.

This clonotype was picked up a small number of times. The chain recombines TRBV29-1 with TRBJ2-5; 9 bases map to TRBD1. The germline CDR1 and CDR2 sequences are SQVTM and ANQGSEA. With V trimmed by 2 bases and J by 4 bases, 5 bases remained unmatched. The CDR3 extends over 14 amino acids. CDR3 DNA: TGCAGCGTTGAAAGGACAGGGGTACCAGAGACCCAGTACTTC. This sequence encodes CSVERTGVPETQYF. Variable domain in full (rest from reference TRBV29-1 and TRBJ2-5): SAVISQKPSRDICQRGTSLTIQCQVDSQVTMMFWYRQQPGQSLTLIATANQGSEATYESGFVIDKFPISRPNLTFSTLTVSNMSPEDSSIYLCSVERTGVPETQYFGPGTRLLVL.

The chain joins TRBV28 to TRBJ2-1; the D call may be TRBD1 or TRBD2 (5 bases each). CDR1 and CDR2 from the germline V gene are MDHEN and SYDVKM. The CDR3 sequence is 17 residues long. V was shortened by 2 bases and J by 0 bases, with 14 bases between the two germline ends. Written as DNA, the CDR3 is TGTGCCAGCAGTTTAGGGGGACGGATAAGCTCCTACAATGAGCAGTTCTTC. As protein: CASSLGGRISSYNEQFF.

The chain employs TRBV5-1 and TRBJ2-7, with D unresolved. CDR1 SGHRS and CDR2 YFSETQ come from the germline V gene. V was pared by 1 base and J by 5 bases, with 4 bases between. The CDR3 has 11 amino acids. CDR3 coding DNA: TGCGCCAGCAGCTTGACAGACGAGCAGTACTTC. This sequence encodes CASSLTDEQYF.

This clonotype was found a few times. The chain is built from TRBV6-5 and TRBJ1-1, with 7 nucleotides matching TRBD1. V lost 2 bases to trimming and J lost 6 bases; unmatched junction nucleotides: 0. CDR1 is MNHEY, CDR2 SVGAGI, per germline. The CDR3 runs to 12 residues. CDR3 sequence: CASSYQGAEAFF. CDR3 DNA: TGTGCCAGCAGTTACCAGGGGGCTGAAGCTTTCTTT.

This clonotype was counted between two and nine times. This chain joins TRBV20-1 and TRBJ2-7; a possible D gene is TRBD1 (5 bases). Germline loops: CDR1 DFQATT, CDR2 SNEGSKA (reference sequence). The length of the CDR3 is 14 residues. The germline V and J ends were trimmed by 6 bases and 3 bases, with 18 bases remaining between them. The CDR3, as DNA: TGCAGTGCCCCATCGTGGGCAGGGAACTACGAGCAGTACTTC. The encoded protein is CSAPSWAGNYEQYF.

J is TRBJ2-2 and V is TRBV29-1; 8 bases are shared with TRBD1. J was trimmed by 4 bases and V by 7 bases; bases with no gene match: 8. The CDR3 is 14 residues long. CDR1 and CDR2 from the germline V gene are SQVTM and ANQGSEA. CDR3 loop: CSGGQGLGTGELFF. In nucleotides, the CDR3 is TGCAGCGGAGGACAGGGTTTGGGCACCGGGGAGCTGTTTTTT.

This chain connects TRBV5-1 to TRBJ2-1; TRBD2 matches 7 bases. This CDR3 comprises 18 residues. Germline trimming cut 0 bases from V and 4 bases from J; bases unmatched to any gene: 13. In germline, CDR1 is SGHRS, CDR2 YFSETQ. In DNA form, the CDR3 reads TGCGCCAGCAGCTTGGAGGGAGGGCTAGCGAGGACGTACAATGAGCAGTTCTTC. Its protein product is CASSLEGGLARTYNEQFF.

This clonotype was seen ten or more times. This chain joins TRBV20-1 and TRBJ2-1; D call uncertain. CDR1 is DFQATT, CDR2 SNEGSKA, per germline (reference sequence). The V gene lost 3 bases and the J gene lost 0 bases, with 9 bases spanning the gap. This CDR3 is 14 amino acids long. The CDR3 bases are TGCAGTGCTAGGTTCGGTAGCTCCTACAATGAGCAGTTCTTC. Translated: CSARFGSSYNEQFF.

This clonotype was seen more than once but under ten times. The rearrangement links TRBV7-6 to TRBJ2-3; D gene uncertain. The CDR3 runs to 11 residues. Trimming removed 5 bases at V and 6 bases at J, with 6 bases between. The V gene's germline CDR1 is SGHVS and CDR2 FNYEAQ. In nucleotides, the CDR3 is TGTGCCAGCAGCCGCTATGATACGCAGTATTTT. It codes for CASSRYDTQYF.

This rearrangement joins TRBV7-9 to TRBJ1-1; D is undetermined. CDR1 is SEHNR and CDR2 is FQNEAQ in the germline V gene (reference sequence). V was trimmed by 1 base and J by 6 bases, leaving 12 bases between them. This CDR3 is 14 amino acids long. The CDR3 nucleotides read TGTGCCAGCAGCTTAGGTGGAGGGCGTGCTGAAGCTTTCTTT. Translated: CASSLGGGRAEAFF.

Many counts were recorded for this clonotype. The V and J genes are TRBV29-1 and TRBJ2-2; D is perhaps TRBD1 or TRBD2 (5 bases each). The ends were cut back, 6 bases at V and 6 bases at J, with 11 bases in the middle. Germline CDR1 and CDR2: SQVTM and ANQGSEA. The CDR3 is 12 residues long. CDR3 in amino acids: CSVARGAGELFF. The CDR3 DNA is TGCAGCGTAGCAAGAGGGGCCGGGGAGCTGTTTTTT.

The V and J genes are TRBV20-1 and TRBJ2-7; tentatively, D is TRBD2 (5 bases). V shed 4 bases and J shed 4 bases, with 11 bases lying between them. In germline, CDR1 is DFQATT, CDR2 SNEGSKA (reference sequence). The CDR3 has 12 residues. The DNA of the CDR3 is TGCAGTGCTACCCCGGGAACATACGAGCAGTACTTC. It is translated as CSATPGTYEQYF.

This clonotype appeared once. The chain carries TRBV18 and TRBJ2-1, with TRBD2 matching 10 bases. Germline V gene lookup returns CDR1 KGHSH and CDR2 LQKENI. V gave up 0 bases and J gave up 15 bases; unmatched junction bases: 11. The CDR3 totals 15 residues. CDR3 sequence: CASSPPGFLAGVPFF. The DNA of the CDR3 is TGTGCCAGCTCACCACCAGGGTTCCTAGCGGGAGTACCGTTCTTC. Variable domain in full (rest from reference TRBV18 and TRBJ2-1): NAGVMQNPRHLVRRRGQEARLRCSPMKGHSHVYWYRQLPEEGLKFMVYLQKENIIDESGMPKERFSAEFPKEGPSILRIQQVVRGDSAAYFCASSPPGFLAGVPFFGPGTRLTVL.

In this sample, this clonotype turned up a few times. The chain joins TRBV7-9 to TRBJ2-1; maybe TRBD1 (5 bases). CDR1 and CDR2 (germline): SEHNR, FQNEAQ (reference sequence). The CDR3 consists of 14 residues. The V and J ends lost 1 base and 3 bases respectively, with 7 bases between them. The CDR3 DNA reads TGTGCCAGCAGCTTAGTGCAGGGCTACAATGAGCAGTTCTTC. Amino acid sequence: CASSLVQGYNEQFF.

The chain recombines TRBV18 with TRBJ2-7; TRBD1 matches 8 bases. The germline gives CDR1 KGHSH, CDR2 LQKENI. V gave up 3 bases and J gave up 1 base; unmatched junction bases: 8. This CDR3 contains 16 residues. CDR3 protein: CASSPPGQGGSYEQYF. CDR3 bases: TGTGCCAGCTCACCCCCAGGACAGGGAGGATCCTACGAGCAGTACTTC.

This clonotype was detected many times. The chain has TRBV20-1 and TRBJ2-3; 8 nucleotides line up with TRBD2. This CDR3 is built from 14 residues. Losses at the gene ends were 3 bases for V and 1 base for J; bases not matched to a gene: 3. Germline assignment: CDR1 DFQATT and CDR2 SNEGSKA (reference sequence). The CDR3 DNA follows: TGCAGTGCTAGGCGGGGGGCCGGCACAGATACGCAGTATTTT. It translates to CSARRGAGTDTQYF.

The chain has TRBV9 and TRBJ2-5; D is perhaps TRBD1 or TRBD2 (5 bases each). The CDR3 totals 15 residues. Germline V gene data show CDR1 as SGDLS and CDR2 as YYNGEE. V lost 2 bases, J lost 5 bases, and 16 bases lay in between. CDR3 DNA: TGTGCCAGCAGCGTTCGGGACGGGGATACGGAGACCCAGTACTTC. This gives the protein CASSVRDGDTETQYF.

This clonotype was counted only a few times. V usage is TRBV15 and J usage is TRBJ2-2, with TRBD1 matching 8 bases. This CDR3 region has 14 residues. CDR1 and CDR2 (germline): LNHNV, YYDKDF (reference sequence). V was clipped by 6 bases and J by 10 bases; unmatched bases: 10. CDR3 sequence (DNA): TGTGCCACCAGTCGACCAGGGGGCGTCGAGGAGCTGTTTTTT. Amino acids: CATSRPGGVEELFF.

This clonotype was recorded many times. This chain joins TRBV10-3 and TRBJ2-7, with 8 positions matching TRBD2. The CDR3 covers 14 residues. The junction had 6 bases not matched to a gene; V was cut back by 2 bases and J by 6 bases. Per the germline V gene, CDR1 is ENHRY and CDR2 is SYGVKD. The CDR3 region is CAISETSGRVEQYF. The DNA of the CDR3 is TGTGCCATCAGTGAGACTAGCGGCCGGGTCGAGCAGTACTTC.

This chain connects TRBV12-3 or TRBV12-4 to TRBJ2-3, with D possibly matching TRBD2 (5 bases). There are 14 residues in the CDR3. Trimming took 6 bases from V and 11 from J, leaving 21 bases between them. CDR3 bases: TGTGCCAGCAGCCCCGGGAACGCCCCTTTGGGGCAGTATTTT. Translating it yields CASSPGNAPLGQYF.

The genes are TRBV24-1 and TRBJ1-1, with D possibly TRBD1 on 6 matching bases. Germline CDR1 KGHDR, CDR2 SFDVKD. The CDR3 loop spans 13 amino acids. Trimming removed 6 bases at V and 4 bases at J, with 11 bases between. As DNA, the CDR3 is TGTGCCACCAGTACAGGGCTTGGCACTGAAGCTTTCTTT. Its translation: CATSTGLGTEAFF.

As concerns this clonotype: The CDR3 ends on some other residue instead of the conserved phenylalanine or tryptophan, so this is likely a read error. The DNA is left out, because the CDR3 cannot be placed on it with certainty; the CDR3 is given as TCRdb lists it. The V gene is TRBV2, the J gene TRBJ2-7; the D call in the table, TRBD1, was not verified against the DNA. The CDR3 is 11 residues long, ends included. Germline CDR1 is SNHLY and CDR2 is FYNNEI. The CDR3 loop is CASSTGTGNGI.

This clonotype was detected a few times. This chain joins TRBV12-3 or TRBV12-4 and TRBJ2-7; D is perhaps TRBD1 or TRBD2 (6 bases each). Trimming cost V 3 bases and J 4 bases, with 10 bases left between them. The CDR3 sequence is 13 residues long. The DNA of the CDR3 is TGTGCCAGCAGTTTTGCGGGACAATACGAGCAGTACTTC. This encodes CASSFAGQYEQYF.

A few counts support this clonotype. The V gene is TRBV12-3 or TRBV12-4, the J gene TRBJ1-1; weak D call: TRBD1 (6 bases). There are 14 residues in the CDR3. Trimming cost V 7 bases and J 4 bases, with 16 bases left between them. The CDR3 loop reads CASTQRGGRTEAFF. The CDR3 DNA reads as TGTGCCAGCACCCAGCGCGGGGGCCGCACTGAAGCTTTCTTT.